This T cell receptor (beta chain) comes out of a study of immune heterogeneity within non-small cell lung tumors. At 600 ng per sample, bulk tumor genomic DNA provided the template. Surgical sampling yielded several biopsies per primary tumor (spaced far apart). Curative surgical treatment was performed in patients who had newly diagnosed, untreated non-small cell lung cancer. Using 32 V and 13 J primers, multiplex PCR amplified TCR beta CDR3. TCRdb ran MiXCR on the multiplex PCR reads and lists one entry per CDR3 protein. This table holds around 10,000 distinct CDR3 sequences, roughly 29% found once. This clonotype qualifies as medium-sized. Per the germline V gene, CDR1 is SGHVS and CDR2 is FQNEAQ. The ends were cut back, 8 bases at V and 7 bases at J, with 18 bases in the middle. The CDR3 covers 13 residues.

The sample was lung tumor tissue. The chain recombines TRBV7-8 with TRBJ2-7; D possibly corresponds to TRBD2 (7 bases). The TCR sequence derives from a woman aged 55-69 years with non-small cell lung cancer. This CDR3 reads CASRAGHEREQYF. For the CDR3, the DNA is TGTGCCAGCCGAGCGGGACATGAGAGAGAGCAGTACTTC.